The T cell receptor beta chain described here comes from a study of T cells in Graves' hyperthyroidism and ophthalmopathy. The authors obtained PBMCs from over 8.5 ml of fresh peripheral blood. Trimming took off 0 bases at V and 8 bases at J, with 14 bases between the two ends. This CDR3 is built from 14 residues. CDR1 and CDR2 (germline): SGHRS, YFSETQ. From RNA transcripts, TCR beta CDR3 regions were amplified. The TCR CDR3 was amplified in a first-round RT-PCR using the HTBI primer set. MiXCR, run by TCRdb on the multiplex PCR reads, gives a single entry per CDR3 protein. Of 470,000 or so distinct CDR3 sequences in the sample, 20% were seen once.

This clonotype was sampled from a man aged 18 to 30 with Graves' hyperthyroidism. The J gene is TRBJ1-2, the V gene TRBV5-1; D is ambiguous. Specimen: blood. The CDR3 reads CASSLGPAGKGYTF. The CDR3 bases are TGCGCCAGCAGCTTGGGGCCGGCCGGAAAGGGCTACACCTTC.